The rows below give T cell receptor beta chains drawn from one sample of a study of beta chain features in type 1 diabetes. Some clones are missing from TCRdb's copy, which holds only in-frame ones; the method was immunoSEQ multiplex PCR. The sample records 900,000 or so clones, under 20% being singletons. Input material: naive CD4+ T cells from blood. Every receptor here comes from a woman aged 18 to 35 in good health. Each CDR3 is given with its conserved first and last residue. Each record gives: D gene, clone size, J gene, V gene, CDR3 protein, CDR3 DNA. The D gene is left open where the match is weak. Clone size is stated in some rows and not others, as once, few, many or a class when expanded.

>NA|NA|TRBJ1-2|TRBV10-3
CAISARTARGGYTF
TGTGCCATCAGCGCTAGGACAGCTAGAGGTGGCTACACCTTC
>NA|NA|TRBJ2-5|TRBV29-1
CSVARTVQETQYF
TGCAGCGTTGCCCGGACAGTACAAGAGACCCAGTACTTC
>NA|few|TRBJ1-2|TRBV28
CASSLYGQIYGYTF
TGTGCCAGCAGTTTATACGGACAGATCTATGGCTACACCTTC
>TRBD2|few|TRBJ2-3|TRBV6-4
CASSEASGHDTQYF
TGTGCCAGCAGTGAAGCTAGCGGTCATGATACGCAGTATTTT
>NA|few|TRBJ1-1|TRBV7-2
CASSLVVSLEF
TGTGCCAGCAGCTTAGTTGTCAGTCTAGAATTT
>NA|few|TRBJ1-2|TRBV4-3
CASSQGDTGRGGYTF
TGCGCCAGCAGCCAGGGGGATACGGGACGCGGCGGCTACACCTTC
>NA|NA|TRBJ1-1|TRBV18
CASSPPTVNTEAFF
TGTGCCAGCTCACCACCGACCGTGAACACTGAAGCTTTCTTT
>TRBD2|NA|TRBJ2-5|TRBV29-1
CSVTTGTSGSWALQETQYF
TGCAGCGTGACTACCGGGACTAGCGGGAGTTGGGCCCTCCAAGAGACCCAGTACTTC
>NA|NA|TRBJ2-7|TRBV20-1
CSAQVGYEQYF
TGCAGTGCCCAAGTGGGCTACGAGCAGTACTTC
>NA|few|TRBJ2-7|TRBV28
CASSLEYEQYF
TGTGCCAGCAGCCTAGAGTACGAGCAGTACTTC